This paragraph reports one T cell receptor (beta chain). Its antigen is undetermined. The sample originates from a study of T cell responses to AZD1222 COVID-19 vaccine. Points from the study as a whole: There were vaccine-associated CD4 TCRs across spike, dominant at 160-218 and 743-854.

This CDR3 has 14 amino acids. Germline V lookup: CDR1 SGDLS, CDR2 YYNGEE. Trimming left V 0 bases short and J 6 bases short, with 12 bases between. Produced via immunoSEQ multiplex PCR; TCRdb's table is partial and in-frame only. The sample contains about 120,000 clones, around 91% of which appear only once. Pooling covered second doses at about 4 or about 12 weeks. The specimen was peripheral blood, collected 28 days after the second AZD1222 dose. This chain uses TRBV9 with TRBJ1-1; no definite D call. This receptor was obtained from an adult who received the AZD1222 COVID-19 vaccine. The CDR3 DNA reads TGTGCCAGCAGCGTAGAGGCTGTCGGCCCTGAAGCTTTCTTT. Translated: CASSVEAVGPEAFF.